The 30 T cell receptor beta chains below come from one sample, sequenced in a study of early T cells in non-severe SARS-CoV-2 infection. TCRdb re-analysed the 5' RACE reads in MiXCR, keeping a single row per CDR3 protein. The sample includes about 55,000 distinct CDR3 sequences, over 10% of them seen just once. Sequencing was carried out using whole blood. Receptors were obtained from an adult who was a healthcare worker with PCR-confirmed SARS-CoV-2 infection or an uninfected control (not recorded which).

This clonotype is deemed medium-sized (0.01 to 0.1%). V is TRBV27 and J is TRBJ2-1; D perhaps matches TRBD2 (6 bases). The ends were cut back, 5 bases at V and 6 bases at J, with 17 bases in the middle. The CDR3 loop spans 15 amino acids. Germline V gene sequence: CDR1 MNHEY, CDR2 SMNVEV (reference sequence). The CDR3 DNA reads as TGTGCCAGCAGTCCCCTAGAGCGGGCCCGCAATGAGCAGTTCTTC. It codes for CASSPLERARNEQFF.

In its sample, this clonotype was seen many times. V and J are TRBV29-1 and TRBJ1-1; TRBD1 matches at 9 bases. The CDR3 is made up of 14 amino acids. V lost 7 bases, J lost 1 base, and 7 bases stayed unmatched. Germline V gene sequence: CDR1 SQVTM, CDR2 ANQGSEA. This chain's CDR3 is CSARWDRENTEAFF. The CDR3, as DNA: TGCAGCGCTCGCTGGGACAGGGAGAACACTGAAGCTTTCTTT.

This chain connects TRBV5-5 to TRBJ2-3; D gene ambiguous. The V gene's germline CDR1 is SGHKS and CDR2 YYEKEE (reference sequence). Trimming removed 3 bases from V and 6 bases from J, with 14 bases in between. This CDR3 has 14 amino acids. CDR3 residues: CASSSVPGLDTQYF. CDR3 DNA sequence: TGTGCCAGCAGCTCGGTCCCAGGTTTGGATACGCAGTATTTT.

This clonotype has just a few counts. The chain links TRBV30 to TRBJ1-1, with 9 nucleotides matching TRBD1. CDR3 length: 13 amino acids. Germline assignment: CDR1 GTSNPN and CDR2 SVGIG (reference sequence). V gave up 3 bases and J gave up 3 bases; unmatched junction bases: 2. The CDR3 here is CAWRGQGYTEAFF. As DNA, the CDR3 is TGTGCCTGGAGGGGACAGGGTTACACTGAAGCTTTCTTT.

This clonotype was observed a few times. The chain is built from TRBV6-5 and TRBJ2-3; 8 bases match TRBD2. The CDR3 length is 16 residues. Germline trimming cut 5 bases from V and 5 bases from J; bases unmatched to any gene: 12. Germline V CDR1 and CDR2: MNHEY, SVGAGI. In nucleotides, the CDR3 is TGTGCCAGCAGTGACGGTCAGGCAGCGGGAGAAGATACGCAGTATTTT. It specifies CASSDGQAAGEDTQYF.

This clonotype appeared many times. The V gene is TRBV12-3 or TRBV12-4, the J gene TRBJ1-2, with D maybe TRBD1 (5 bases). The CDR3 length is 13 residues. Trimming stripped 3 bases from V and 4 bases from J, with 9 bases between. CDR3 nucleotide sequence: TGTGCCAGCAGTTTGACAGCTCTCTATGGCTACACCTTC. Translating gives CASSLTALYGYTF.

This chain links TRBV7-2 with TRBJ2-7, with a weak D call TRBD2 (6 bases). V shed 1 base and J shed 3 bases, with 19 bases lying between them. Per germline, CDR1 SGHTA and CDR2 FQGNSA. The CDR3 totals 17 residues. In DNA, the CDR3 is TGTGCCAGCAGCTTAGGGGGCGGGGCACCCCAGGGCTACGAGCAGTACTTC. The encoded protein is CASSLGGGAPQGYEQYF.

This clonotype was found a few times. This chain uses TRBV6-5 with TRBJ1-2; 10 positions match TRBD1. The CDR3 consists of 16 residues. Trimming cost V 2 bases and J 0 bases; bases outside gene matches: 3. Germline CDR1 MNHEY, CDR2 SVGAGI. CDR3 bases: TGTGCCAGCAGTTACGGGACAGGGGCTGCTAACTATGGCTACACCTTC. Protein sequence: CASSYGTGAANYGYTF.

This clonotype was recorded many times. The V gene is TRBV20-1, the J gene TRBJ2-3, with D tentatively TRBD1 or TRBD2 (5 bases each). Trimming pared 0 bases from V and 6 bases from J, leaving 13 bases between. The germline V gene has CDR1 DFQATT and CDR2 SNEGSKA (reference sequence). The CDR3 is made up of 14 amino acids. In DNA, the CDR3 is TGCAGTGCTAGAGATGTTAGGGGAGAGGATACGCAGTATTTT. Its protein is CSARDVRGEDTQYF.

This clonotype turned up a few times. CDR3 amino acids: CSAPVEVLYNPTNNEQFF. The DNA for the CDR3 is TGCAGTGCTCCGGTGGAGGTACTCTACAACCCAACGAACAATGAGCAGTTCTTC. The J gene is TRBJ2-1, the V gene TRBV20-1, with D maybe TRBD2 (5 bases). V lost 5 bases and J 5 bases, leaving 28 bases between the germline ends. The CDR3 is 18 amino acids. Germline assignment: CDR1 DFQATT and CDR2 SNEGSKA (reference sequence).

This clonotype was seen ten or more times. V usage is TRBV28 and J usage is TRBJ2-3, with a possible D match to TRBD1 (7 bases). The CDR3 is made up of 16 amino acids. Germline V gene data show CDR1 as MDHEN and CDR2 as SYDVKM. V gave up 9 bases and J gave up 4 bases, with 23 bases separating them. The CDR3 loop reads CASFDRGKQGPDTQYF. The CDR3 DNA sequence: TGTGCCAGTTTCGATCGGGGGAAACAGGGGCCAGATACGCAGTATTTT.

This chain links TRBV20-1 with TRBJ2-6; 13 nucleotides agree with TRBD2. J lost 3 bases, V lost 0 bases, and 8 bases had no gene match. This CDR3 has 19 amino acids. CDR1 and CDR2 from the germline V gene are DFQATT and SNEGSKA (reference sequence). The CDR3 nucleotides are TGCAGTGCTAGAGATAGAACTAGCGGGAGGGTAGGTGGGGCCAACGTCCTGACTTTC. Translated: CSARDRTSGRVGGANVLTF.

The V gene is TRBV7-9, the J gene TRBJ1-6, with 9 bases lining up with TRBD1. Trimming removed 6 bases from V and 10 bases from J; junction bases left unmatched: 7. The CDR3 length is 14 residues. Germline CDR1 is SEHNR and CDR2 is FQNEAQ (reference sequence). CDR3 residues: CASRATGGISPLHF. CDR3 nucleotides: TGTGCCAGCAGAGCGACAGGGGGGATCTCACCCCTCCACTTT.

Here the CDR3 reads CASSPRSYNEQFF. The CDR3 nucleotides read TGTGCCAGCAGCCCCCGGTCCTACAATGAGCAGTTCTTC. V usage is TRBV7-3 and J usage is TRBJ2-1; D remains ambiguous. CDR3 size: 13 residues. The ends were cut back, 5 bases at V and 1 base at J, with 6 bases in the middle. The germline V gene has CDR1 SGHTA and CDR2 FQGTGA.

J is TRBJ1-2 and V is TRBV29-1; possibly TRBD1 for D (5 bases). Trimming removed 6 bases at V and 3 bases at J, with 8 bases between. This CDR3 has 11 residues. Germline values: CDR1 SQVTM, CDR2 ANQGSEA. The CDR3 DNA is TGCAGCGTCGACAGTTACTATGGCTACACCTTC. This encodes CSVDSYYGYTF.

The DNA of the CDR3 is TGTGCCAGCAGCTTAGCGGTTACTAGCGGTCGGGTCAATGAGCAGTTCTTC. It yields the protein CASSLAVTSGRVNEQFF. The rearrangement joins TRBV7-2 to TRBJ2-1; TRBD2 aligns across 8 bases. V shed 0 bases and J 6 bases; nucleotides not matched to a gene: 10. Germline-derived CDR1 and CDR2 are SGHTA and FQGNSA. There are 17 residues in the CDR3.

This clonotype was detected many times. The DNA of the CDR3 is TGTGCCAGCAGTTACTCGCGAGCGGGGCAGCCCCAGCATTTT. Its translation: CASSYSRAGQPQHF. The chain employs TRBV6-5 and TRBJ1-5; D ambiguous. V gave up 0 bases and J gave up 7 bases, with 10 bases separating them. CDR1 MNHEY and CDR2 SVGAGI come from the germline V gene. The CDR3 is made up of 14 amino acids.

This clonotype has at least ten counts. The chain employs TRBV12-5 and TRBJ2-1; D perhaps matches TRBD2 (5 bases). Germline lookup yields CDR1 LGHNT and CDR2 FRNRAP. CDR3 length: 14 residues. V was clipped by 3 bases and J by 6 bases, with 12 bases between them. The CDR3 loop is CASGFLGRGNEQFF. The CDR3 DNA is TGTGCTAGTGGTTTTTTAGGCCGGGGCAATGAGCAGTTCTTC.

A single count supports this clonotype. The junction departs from the called germline gene at one end, perhaps through a read error. The V and J genes are TRBV2 and TRBJ1-1; D remains ambiguous. The germline V gene has CDR1 SNHLY and CDR2 FYNNEI. The CDR3 runs 13 residues. The DNA of the CDR3 is TGTGCCAGCAGTGAGCAGCGGGGAACTGTAGCTTTCTTT. This encodes CASSEQRGTVAFF.

In this sample, this clonotype turned up a few times. The chain links TRBV7-9 to TRBJ2-1; TRBD2 might be the D (7 bases). Germline V CDR1 and CDR2: SEHNR, FQNEAQ (reference sequence). This CDR3 is 15 amino acids long. Trimming shortened V by 3 bases and J by 10 bases, and 19 bases separated the two germline ends. Here the CDR3 reads CASSFRGLVGGEQFF. The CDR3 DNA is TGTGCCAGCAGCTTTAGAGGACTAGTGGGGGGCGAGCAGTTCTTC.

The rearrangement joins TRBV2 to TRBJ2-1, with D perhaps TRBD2 (7 bases). V lost 4 bases and J lost 2, with 15 bases in between. There are 16 residues in the CDR3. Looked up from germline, CDR1 is SNHLY and CDR2 is FYNNEI. CDR3 in amino acids: CASSAERGGPYNEQFF. CDR3 in DNA: TGTGCCAGCAGTGCGGAGAGGGGGGGACCCTACAATGAGCAGTTCTTC.

This chain joins TRBV7-2 and TRBJ1-3, with D tentatively TRBD1 (6 bases). V was clipped by 4 bases and J by 0 bases, with 13 bases between them. In germline, CDR1 is SGHTA, CDR2 FQGNSA. The CDR3 covers 16 residues. CDR3 amino acids: CASSSQFRGSGNTIYF. DNA of the CDR3: TGTGCCAGCAGCTCCCAATTCAGGGGCTCTGGAAACACCATATATTTT.

This clonotype showed up many times. The chain uses TRBV11-1 and TRBJ2-3; D is unresolved. CDR1 and CDR2 from the germline V gene are SGHAT and FQDESV (reference sequence). The germline V and J ends were trimmed by 2 bases and 4 bases, with 13 bases remaining between them. The CDR3 is made up of 15 amino acids. The CDR3 sequence: CASSLFRQEADTQYF. CDR3 sequence (DNA): TGTGCCAGCAGCTTATTTAGACAAGAGGCAGATACGCAGTATTTT.

As for this clonotype: A clone one base away is much larger, so this may be a read error. The chain links TRBV20-1 to TRBJ2-7; D remains unclear. CDR1 DFQATT and CDR2 SNEGSKA come from the germline V gene (reference sequence). CDR3 length equals 11 residues. V dropped 3 bases and J dropped 12 bases, with 15 bases sitting between them. As DNA, the CDR3 is TGCAGTGCTAGTGGGGAACAGACGATGTACTTC. Protein: CSASGEQTMYF.

This clonotype was detected many times. The chain employs TRBV2 and TRBJ1-5; no reliable D call. The germline V gene has CDR1 SNHLY and CDR2 FYNNEI. Trimming stripped 2 bases from V and 0 bases from J, with 14 bases between. CDR3 length equals 17 residues. CDR3 DNA: TGTGCCAGCAGTGAATGGTCAGGCAGTCATAGCAATCAGCCCCAGCATTTT. Translating it yields CASSEWSGSHSNQPQHF.

Ten or more counts support this clonotype. The chain combines TRBV7-9 with TRBJ2-2, with a weak D call TRBD2 (5 bases). Looked up from germline, CDR1 is SEHNR and CDR2 is FQNEAQ (reference sequence). This CDR3 has 15 amino acids. Between the trimmed V and J ends, which lost 5 bases and 2 bases, there was a span of 12 bases. The CDR3 here is CASSEQSGNTGELFF. As DNA, the CDR3 is TGTGCCAGCAGCGAACAAAGCGGAAACACCGGGGAGCTGTTTTTT.

This clonotype was observed many times. The chain is built from TRBV20-1 and TRBJ1-5; D gene uncertain. This CDR3 region has 15 residues. Germline V gives CDR1 DFQATT, CDR2 SNEGSKA (reference sequence). V was trimmed by 2 bases and J by 3 bases, leaving 14 bases between them. CDR3: CSARPSLGDNQPQHF. The CDR3 coding sequence is TGCAGTGCTAGACCTTCTCTGGGAGACAATCAGCCCCAGCATTTT.

The chain joins TRBV6-1 to TRBJ1-2; 8 positions match TRBD1. The CDR3 contains 13 residues. Trimming at V came to 6 bases and at J to 4 bases, leaving 4 bases not matched to a gene. Germline V gene data show CDR1 as MNHNS and CDR2 as SASEGT. In nucleotides, the CDR3 is TGTGCCAGCAGGGGGGACAGGCCCTATGGCTACACCTTC. It yields the protein CASRGDRPYGYTF.

This sequence joins TRBV29-1 and TRBJ2-1; no firm D call. Trimming shortened V by 7 bases and J by 6 bases, and 19 bases separated the two germline ends. Germline CDR1 SQVTM, CDR2 ANQGSEA. The CDR3 extends over 14 amino acids. This chain's CDR3 is CSAHRLTGGNEQFF. CDR3 nucleotides: TGCAGCGCCCACCGTCTCACCGGCGGCAATGAGCAGTTCTTC.

There are a few counts of this clonotype. The CDR3 reads CASSPGLAGGIDTQYF. The CDR3 DNA sequence: TGCGCCAGCAGTCCTGGACTAGCGGGAGGTATAGATACGCAGTATTTT. The chain is built from TRBV10-1 and TRBJ2-3; 14 bases map to TRBD2. The ends lost 5 bases at V and 5 bases at J; junction bases unmatched: 6. The germline V gene encodes CDR1 WNHNN and CDR2 SYGVQD (reference sequence). The CDR3 consists of 16 residues.